There are a few counts of the clone carrying this T cell receptor beta chain. Its antigen is unknown. Trimming at V came to 2 bases and at J to 5 bases, leaving 5 bases not matched to a gene. Germline V gene sequence: CDR1 MNHEY, CDR2 SVGEGT. The CDR3 totals 16 residues. These data belong to a study of T-cell reconstitution after alpha-beta-depleted transplantation in children. Study outcomes and limitations: Some patients' high day-60 TCRbeta diversity was attributed to recipient cells surviving conditioning. Reportedly, alpha-beta T cells present about two months post-transplant originated from several hundred expanded clones of graft origin. Newly made T cells mostly supplied T-cell counts and diversity one year after transplant.

TCRbeta library construction was performed incorporating unique molecular identifiers. TCRdb re-analysed the PCR reads in MiXCR, keeping a single row per CDR3 protein. The sample has about 400,000 distinct CDR3 sequences; 15% to 20% are singletons. Sequenced material: PBMCs, mostly from graft donor cells, taken 360 days after TCRalphabeta/CD19-depleted stem cell transplant. The chain links TRBV6-2 or TRBV6-3 to TRBJ2-7; 14 bases are a match to TRBD2. This TCR came from a boy under three years old who had a stem cell transplant for Wiskott-Aldrich syndrome, so the T cells may come from the graft donor. CDR3 loop: CASSYTWTSGRNEQYF. The CDR3 DNA follows: TGTGCCAGCAGTTACACCTGGACTAGCGGGAGGAACGAGCAGTACTTC.